This TCR beta chain came from a study of cytomegalovirus exposure and HLA in healthy donors (dated by TCRdb to the late 2010s). As for the study more broadly: An earlier analysis of approximately 600 of the donors reported approximately 270 Gb of sequence data and some 120 million unique TCR beta sequences from 190 million or so T cells. HLA typing covered class I and class II loci at four-digit resolution. To predict cytomegalovirus infection status, the study combined high-throughput TCR immunosequencing, statistical association of individual TCRs with disease status, and machine learning. Four to six DR-DQ haplotypes were handled as single units for association and clustering, since linkage in the cohort was strong. Donor age, sex, ethnicity and CMV serostatus were collected together with the repertoire data. The genetic ancestry cluster associated with self-reported Caucasian donors included 81% of the 398 genotyped donors. A later analysis re-analyzed previously published TCR beta repertoires from about 600 donors and added high-resolution HLA genotyping to study TCR occurrence patterns. The study was designed to test whether signatures of past pathogen exposure could be identified by cataloging public T cell receptors. On average, around 230,000 unique TCR beta nucleotide sequences were sequenced per donor among more than 350 genotyped donors of the cohort, with 15% to 20% of those sequences being non-productive. The study used immunosequencing to profile the T cell repertoires of approximately 690 subjects and linked those repertoires to cytomegalovirus serostatus. The number of typed donors differed by locus: roughly 629-630 for A, B, C, DRB1 and DQB1; 522 for DQA1; approximately 600 for DPA1; and 400 to 480 for DPB1. All discovery cohort repertoires had been generated using a single sequencing platform. In a later genetic analysis, genome-wide SNP genotypes for about three fifths of the roughly 670 donors were used, and that subset was treated as a discovery cohort. Besides the first cohort of roughly 660 subjects, a separate validation cohort made up of roughly 130 different subjects was used. An earlier analysis of roughly 580 of the donors used high-throughput TCR beta sequencing to judge whether each TCR beta V gene segment behaved as functional or pseudogenic. An early release covering approximately 600 HLA-typed donors comprised approximately 290 gigabases of sequencing data and roughly 85 million unique TCR sequences. Rather than using new phenotypic data, the later analysis identified candidate immune exposures from TCR beta sequences and from how often those sequences occurred across donors.

As concerns this clone: Its antigen remains undetermined. Base quality data are lacking; no much larger clone is found one base away.

Results the study describes overall, beyond this receptor: The classifier was reported to diagnose cytomegalovirus status with high specificity and sensitivity in both the original and validation cohorts. A total of fewer than 200 TCR beta chains were listed by the study as associated with cytomegalovirus. A further reported finding was that TCR beta sequences accurately predicted the HLA-A and HLA-B alleles for most subjects in the first cohort. About 15 rarely observed V segments, including chromosome 9 orphons, were excluded from the earlier analysis of about 610 of the donors because counts were too low. A few of the identified cytomegalovirus-associated TCR beta chains were confirmed in vitro to be specific for cytomegalovirus antigens. A later analysis found that TCR association rates varied across HLA loci, with DRB1 alleles showing the most associated TCRs and HLA-C alleles the fewest. Only TCR beta chains were sequenced in this cohort, and the absence of alpha or paired-chain data limited detectable features. In a later analysis, HLA-associated TCR beta chains were found to be more clonally expanded and to have lower generation probabilities than equally common non-associated chains. In a later genetic analysis, fewer N-insertions in productive TCRs were reported among donors in an Asian-associated ancestry cluster than the approximately 710-donor mean. In an earlier analysis of some 550 of the donors, most TCR beta V segments were observed in productive rearrangements about 87% or about 30% of the time, broadly matching IMGT annotations. A later analysis associated 16,951 TCR beta sequences with specific HLA alleles at a false discovery rate of 0.05. According to a later analysis, parvovirus B19, influenza, CMV and Epstein-Barr virus appeared linked to several top co-occurrence clusters. The presence/absence analyses assumed that sequencing depth was roughly uniform across donors, and that assumption may not be true. The authors suggested that the approach could potentially be generalized to other disease states and immunological phenotypes. Because HLA typing was unavailable for some donors at each locus, only the typed subset was used in association tests. An association between a missense DCLRE1C variant and V-gene and J-gene trimming of TCR beta chains was found in a later genetic analysis and replicated in an independent cohort. In a later analysis, most CMV-associated TCR beta chains were found to appear HLA-restricted, with HLA associations seemingly driven largely by CMV exposure. The only immune exposure information available for the cohort was CMV serostatus. Linkage disequilibrium might explain the correlated functional status among segregating V segments, but an unknown experimental factor could not be ruled out. A group of highly shared sequence variants was considered likely to be a technical artifact of the sequencing pipeline. Strong co-occurrence of HLA alleles, especially DR and DQ, made assigning TCR associations to individual alleles difficult. Most TCR sequences were observed very rarely across donors, whereas some public TCRs were present in many individuals.

Library creation used the immunoSEQ multiplex PCR assay. A mixture of 60 forward primers for TCR Vbeta segments and 13 reverse primers for TCR Jbeta segments was used in the multiplex PCR. Amplification of the CDR3 region of rearranged TCR beta genes was performed with a multiplex PCR assay on genomic DNA. On the Illumina HiSeq System, the amplified TCR beta libraries were sequenced as 87-base-pair reads. For the original study's pipeline: Across the 640 or so repertoires, a later analysis counted roughly 77 million unique TCR beta chains, some 11 million of which were shared by at least two donors. To remove PCR and sequencing errors, raw reads were error-corrected and collapsed into unique sequences using a nearest-neighbor algorithm that merged closely related sequences. Alignment of CDR3 sequences to IMGT reference sequences was used to assign V, D and J gene segments. For a sequence to be retained, at least a six-nucleotide match to both a V gene segment and a J gene segment was required. A rearrangement was called productive if the CDR3 had no stop codons and remained in frame with V and J, and every other rearrangement was called non-productive. CDR3 was defined according to IMGT convention as the region running from the second conserved V-encoded cysteine to the conserved J-encoded phenylalanine. Sequences without an unambiguous match to a single V gene segment were excluded from the earlier analysis of 450 to 650 of the donors. In an earlier analysis of several hundred of the donors, V segments were called functional above 56.7% productive rearrangements and were called segregating when the between-donor standard deviation exceeded 5%. To diagnose cytomegalovirus status from the catalog of TCR beta chain sequences, a statistical classification framework was built. In a later analysis, V and J genes were assigned by comparing TCR nucleotide sequences against IMGT/GENE-DB human TR gene sequences. In a later analysis, CDR3 sequences and most-parsimonious VDJ recombination scenarios were assigned using the TCRdist pipeline. In a later analysis, each TCR beta chain was defined by its CDR3 amino acid sequence together with its V-gene family, and reads without a unique V-gene family were excluded. As a way to deal with suspected cross-contamination and a sequencing artifact, a later analysis dropped roughly 600 nucleotide sequences that were highly shared and had low generation probability. In a later analysis, a clonal expansion index was calculated for each public chain from normalized within-repertoire ranks of inferred template counts. A later analysis computed generation probabilities with a VDJ recombination model fitted to out-of-frame rearrangements, and checked the results against IGoR. In a later analysis, TCR-TCR, TCR-HLA and TCR-CMV co-occurrence was scored with hypergeometric tests, and a repertoire-size bias correction was applied to TCR pairs. To estimate false discovery rates, a later analysis permuted the HLA or CMV assignments 20 times. A later analysis grouped co-occurring TCRs with DBSCAN, adding TCRdist sequence similarity when clustering within HLA-allele-positive subsets. Co-occurrence clustering excluded repertoires with fewer than 30,000 or more than 120,000 public chains, plus five with anomalous nucleotide sharing. Sourced from immuneACCESS, this table was stored by TCRdb with only in-frame sequences that have V and J called. A share of the clones is absent; for the studies checked, an unresolved V gene accounts for under half, and the remainder has no known explanation. V and J calls and clone size are those listed in that table; D and trimming were worked out from the DNA. For this sample the table gives 130,000 to 150,000 clones, of which about four fifths were detected only once. Clones ranked in the top ten supply roughly 4.5% of the sample.

The cohort was made up of 650 to 700 healthy bone marrow donors. At the time of sampling, all cohort members were nominally healthy, though unrecorded immune exposures were likely present. The donor was CMV seropositive and belonged to the group of some 290 seropositive cohort members. Each donor provided a peripheral blood sample, and peripheral blood mononuclear cells were used for TCR beta sequencing. Genomic DNA extraction from the blood cell samples was performed with the Qiagen DNeasy Blood Extraction Kit. This TCR came from a man between 40 and 49 years old in good health and CMV-seropositive. The sequenced sample was PBMCs.

CDR3 sequence: CASSQDRGTDTQYF. The nucleotide sequence is given as TGCGCCAGCAGCCAGGACAGGGGAACAGATACGCAGTATTTT. The chain was built from TRBV5-1 and TRBJ2-3; 9 bases in the middle match TRBD1. Trimming accounts for 4 bases at V and 3 bases at J, while the number of junction bases matched to no gene is 3. The germline V gene specifies SGHRS as CDR1 and YFSETQ as CDR2. Counted from cysteine to phenylalanine, this CDR3 has 14 amino acids. Only the CDR3 portion is preserved as DNA: 42 bases, with reading frame beginning at the first base.